This is a list of T cell receptor beta chains from one sample in a study of early stage breast cancer tumors. Profiled with immunoSEQ multiplex PCR; TCRdb holds only in-frame clones, not every one. Seen here are about 30,000 clones, approximately 72% observed once, and the top ten hold approximately 33%. The sample was blood. The receptors originated from a person aged 50-59 years with breast cancer. Both conserved end residues are part of each CDR3. The order of the fields is J gene, clone size, V gene, D gene, CDR3 length, CDR3 DNA, CDR3 protein. A D gene is named only where the DNA matches it firmly. The size of a clone is reported for some rows only, either as once, few or many, or as a class for expanded clones.

>TRBJ1-2|.|TRBV5-1|.|13
TGCGCCAGCTCCGCAGCGACAGTTGGGGGCTACACCTTC
CASSAATVGGYTF
>TRBJ1-2|once|TRBV5-1|TRBD1|13
TGCGCCAGCAGCCCGGACAGGGGGAATGGCTACACCTTC
CASSPDRGNGYTF
>TRBJ2-2|.|TRBV28|TRBD1|15
TGTGCCAGCAGCCCCGGGACAGGGTTGCCCGGGGAGCTGTTTTTT
CASSPGTGLPGELFF
>TRBJ1-2|few|TRBV7-2|TRBD1|19
TGTGCCAGCAGCTCACAAACTTACCTTCCGGGACAGGGGGAGTATGGCTACACCTTC
CASSSQTYLPGQGEYGYTF
>TRBJ2-7|few|TRBV11-2|.|15
TGTGCCAGCAGCTTAAACCCCGGGAGCGCCTACGAGCAGTACTTC
CASSLNPGSAYEQYF
>TRBJ1-1|.|TRBV5-6|.|14
TGTGCCAGCAGCTTCCAACAGGCGAACACTGAAGCTTTCTTT
CASSFQQANTEAFF
>TRBJ1-4|once|TRBV6-1|.|17
TGTGCCAGCAGTGAACAGGTGTACAGCGCAACTAATGAAAAACTGTTTTTT
CASSEQVYSATNEKLFF
>TRBJ2-2|.|TRBV6-5|.|13
TGTGCCAGCAGCCCCCGGGACACCGGGGAGCTGTTTTTT
CASSPRDTGELFF
>TRBJ1-1|.|TRBV11-2|.|15
TGTGCCAGCAGCTCGGGGAGTGGAAGAAACACTGAAGCTTTCTTT
CASSSGSGRNTEAFF
>TRBJ2-5|.|TRBV19|TRBD1|14
TGTGCCAGTAGTACGACAGGGCGGGAAGAGACCCAGTACTTC
CASSTTGREETQYF
>TRBJ1-1|.|TRBV5-1|TRBD1|16
TGCGCCAGCAGCCTCCGACAGGGCCAGGGGAAAACTGAAGCTTTCTTT
CASSLRQGQGKTEAFF
>TRBJ2-7|.|TRBV6-1|.|12
TGTGCCAGCAGATCGGGCGCGGGGGAGCAGTACTTC
CASRSGAGEQYF
>TRBJ1-1|.|TRBV6-4|.|13
TGTGCCAGCAGTGACGGGTGGAACACTGAAGCTTTCTTT
CASSDGWNTEAFF
>TRBJ1-4|few|TRBV7-2|.|13
TGTGCCAGCAGCCAGGAGGCTAATGAAAAACTGTTTTTT
CASSQEANEKLFF
>TRBJ2-2|.|TRBV5-5|.|17
TGTGCCAGCAGCTTGGACCAGGGCAGGGCGGACCTCGGGGAGCTGTTTTTT
CASSLDQGRADLGELFF
>TRBJ2-6|.|TRBV29-1|.|11
TGCAGCGTACTGGGGGCCAACGTCCTGACTTTC
CSVLGANVLTF
>TRBJ1-1|.|TRBV29-1|.|13
TGCAGCGTTGCCGACAGCATGAACACTGAAGCTTTCTTT
CSVADSMNTEAFF
>TRBJ1-2|.|TRBV4-1|TRBD1|14
TGCGCCAGCAGCCAAGATCCAGGGGGCCTTGGCTACACCTTC
CASSQDPGGLGYTF
>TRBJ2-1|once|TRBV4-2|TRBD1|18
TGTGCCAGCAGCCAAGATCCATTCCCGGGACAGAAGAACAATGAGCAGTTCTTC
CASSQDPFPGQKNNEQFF
>TRBJ2-3|once|TRBV6-5|.|14
TGTGCCACCACGCTAGGGGCGAGCACAGATACGCAGTATTTT
CATTLGASTDTQYF
>TRBJ2-5|.|TRBV6-5|.|15
TGTGCCAGCAGTTACCGGGACTGGGGGCAAGAGACCCAGTACTTC
CASSYRDWGQETQYF
>TRBJ2-5|.|TRBV9|TRBD2|14
TGTGCCAGCAGCGTAGTTGGCGGGAGCGAGACCCAGTACTTC
CASSVVGGSETQYF
>TRBJ2-7|.|TRBV25-1|.|14
TGTGCCACCGGGCTAGCGACCCGCTCCTACGAGCAGTACTTC
CATGLATRSYEQYF
>TRBJ1-2|.|TRBV6-1|.|14
TGTGCCAGCAGTGAAGGGTCGGGGCGTGATGGCTACACCTTC
CASSEGSGRDGYTF
>TRBJ2-7|once|TRBV7-2|TRBD2|13
TGTGCCAGCAGCTCCCCTAGCGGCTACGAGCAGTACTTC
CASSSPSGYEQYF
>TRBJ1-4|.|TRBV2|.|16
TGTGCCAGCAGTGGGACCCTTATACAGGAATACGAAAAACTGTTTTTT
CASSGTLIQEYEKLFF
>TRBJ2-1|.|TRBV4-3|TRBD2|16
TGCGCCAGCAGCCAAGCTAGCGGAGCGGACTACAATGAGCAGTTCTTC
CASSQASGADYNEQFF
>TRBJ2-3|.|TRBV5-1|TRBD2|16
TGCGCCAGCAGCCCGGAACTAGCGGGAGCCACAGATACGCAGTATTTT
CASSPELAGATDTQYF
>TRBJ2-2|few|TRBV4-2|TRBD2|14
TGTGCCAGCAGCGGCGGGAGCTACACCGGGGAGCTGTTTTTT
CASSGGSYTGELFF
>TRBJ2-1|.|TRBV5-6|TRBD2|15
TGTGCCAGCAGGAAATTTGGACTAGCGGGAGATGAGCAGTTCTTC
CASRKFGLAGDEQFF
>TRBJ2-2|.|TRBV7-3|.|14
TGTGCCAGCAGCTTTGGCACCCACACCGGGGAGCTGTTTTTT
CASSFGTHTGELFF
>TRBJ2-7|.|TRBV30|.|14
TGTGCCTGGAGTGTGGCGCGTGGGGCGGGCGAGCAGTACTTC
CAWSVARGAGEQYF
>TRBJ1-1|.|TRBV18|.|15
TGTGCCAGCTCACCACCTCGGAGCGAGAACACTGAAGCTTTCTTT
CASSPPRSENTEAFF
>TRBJ2-3|.|TRBV7-8|.|13
TGTGCCAGCAGCACCGACCGGGGGGATACGCAGTATTTT
CASSTDRGDTQYF
>TRBJ1-2|.|TRBV6-5|.|14
TGTGCCAGCAGTTTCGGGTTCTCTAAGGGCGGCTACACCTTC
CASSFGFSKGGYTF
>TRBJ1-6|.|TRBV7-9|.|14
TGTGCCAGCAGCTTGGAGAAAAGAAATTCACCCCTCCACTTT
CASSLEKRNSPLHF
>TRBJ1-4|.|TRBV7-9|TRBD1|14
TGTGCCAGCAGCCCCGGGACAGGGGATGAAAAACTGTTTTTT
CASSPGTGDEKLFF
>TRBJ1-5|.|TRBV5-5|.|15
TGTGCCAGCAGCCGGGATCAGGGGAAGGGTCAGCCCCAGCATTTT
CASSRDQGKGQPQHF
>TRBJ2-5|.|TRBV7-8|TRBD2|13
TGTGCCAGCAGCTTAGAGTCGTTAGCGGGAGCTTACTTC
CASSLESLAGAYF
>TRBJ1-1|.|TRBV29-1|.|13
TGCAGCGTTGGGAGAGGGGATCACACTGAAGCTTTCTTT
CSVGRGDHTEAFF
>TRBJ1-2|.|TRBV19|TRBD1|16
TGTGCCAGTAGGAAAACCGGGACAGGGGGCTACTATGGCTACACCTTC
CASRKTGTGGYYGYTF
>TRBJ2-7|few|TRBV5-4|TRBD1|12
TGTGCCAGCAGCCGACAGGGCTACGAGCAGTACTTC
CASSRQGYEQYF
>TRBJ1-2|.|TRBV19|.|17
TGTGCCAGTAGTATGGATTCTGGCAGGATTATAAACTATGGCTACACCTTC
CASSMDSGRIINYGYTF
>TRBJ2-7|.|TRBV29-1|TRBD2|14
TGCAGCGCCATGCTCGCAGCGGGAGAAAACGAGCAGTACTTC
CSAMLAAGENEQYF
>TRBJ1-3|once|TRBV18|.|16
TGTGCCAGCTCACGGGGGAACAGCGGGGATGGAAACACCATATATTTT
CASSRGNSGDGNTIYF
>TRBJ1-5|.|TRBV15|.|17
TGTGCCACCAGCAGATATCCCAGGGGAATGAGCAATCAGCCCCAGCATTTT
CATSRYPRGMSNQPQHF
>TRBJ2-3|.|TRBV4-3|TRBD2|16
TGCGCCAGCAGCCGATGGACTAGCGGGAATGGAGATACGCAGTATTTT
CASSRWTSGNGDTQYF
>TRBJ2-1|once|TRBV7-2|.|14
TGTGCCAGCAGTCTCGCAACGGAGTACAATGAGCAGTTCTTC
CASSLATEYNEQFF